This TCR beta chain emerged from a study of blood T cell repertoires in COVID-19. Trimming stripped 0 bases from V and 7 bases from J, with 3 bases between. The CDR3 totals 11 residues. The V gene's germline CDR1 is GTSNPN and CDR2 SVGIG (reference sequence). Authors' processing steps: Using reference gene primer amplification, nucleated cell counts were estimated. Sequenced by immunoSEQ multiplex PCR; TCRdb stores in-frame clones only, minus some. V, J and clone size are taken as reported in that table, and D and trimming were inferred from the DNA itself. The sample has about 83,000 clones, more than 90% seen once.

The rearrangement uses TRBV30 and TRBJ1-4; D is undetermined. This receptor was identified in a woman of 80 years or more with active or convalescent COVID-19. Sequencing was performed on peripheral blood. The CDR3 loop reads CAWSVFEKLFF. In DNA, the CDR3 is TGTGCCTGGAGTGTCTTTGAAAAACTGTTTTTT.